This entry lists 10 T cell receptor beta chains sequenced from one sample in a study of early T cells in non-severe SARS-CoV-2 infection (dated by TCRdb to the early 2020s). The library was prepared using 5' RACE. These reads were obtained on a NextSeq 500. The raw public reads went through TCRdb reprocessing: fastp at Q25, MiXCR clone calling, in-frame beta chains kept. Merged by CDR3 protein, the rows form single entries marked with the most common genes and DNA. Within this sample are tens of thousands of distinct CDR3 sequences, with around 4.5% of them counted one time only. The ten largest clones add up to approximately 5% of the sample. The sample here was whole blood, taken at baseline. These receptors were collected from an adult who was a healthcare worker with PCR-confirmed SARS-CoV-2 infection or an uninfected control (not recorded which).

This clonotype was counted at least ten times. The CDR3, as DNA: TGTGCCAGCAGCTTAGAGGAAAAGGCACCTAGCACAGATACGCAGTATTTT. This translates into CASSLEEKAPSTDTQYF. V and J are TRBV11-2 and TRBJ2-3, with unresolved D. This CDR3 has 17 residues. V shed 0 bases and J shed 0 bases, with 13 bases lying between them. The germline V gene encodes CDR1 SGHAT and CDR2 FQNNGV.

Many counts were recorded for this clonotype. The chain is built from TRBV7-9 and TRBJ2-3; TRBD2 might be the D (5 bases). Germline V gene sequence: CDR1 SEHNR, CDR2 FQNEAQ (reference sequence). V lost 7 bases, J lost 4 bases, and 9 bases lay in between. The CDR3 sequence is 12 residues long. CDR3 coding DNA: TGTGCCAGCACCTCGGAGGCAGATACGCAGTATTTT. Its translation is CASTSEADTQYF.

In this sample, this clonotype turned up a few times. The chain combines TRBV10-3 with TRBJ2-6, with D tentatively TRBD1 or TRBD2 (5 bases each). CDR3 length: 18 amino acids. The V gene's germline CDR1 is ENHRY and CDR2 SYGVKD. V gave up 5 bases and J gave up 2 bases, with 19 bases separating them. CDR3 nucleotide sequence: TGTGCCATCAGTCCGGGGACCGGGGCGAGCACTGGGGCCAACGTCCTGACTTTC. Protein product: CAISPGTGASTGANVLTF.

Ten or more counts support this clonotype. The chain joins TRBV7-8 to TRBJ2-7; 7 bases are shared with TRBD1. J was trimmed by 5 bases and V by 5 bases; bases with no gene match: 9. Germline V gives CDR1 SGHVS, CDR2 FQNEAQ. The CDR3 spans 14 residues. The chain's CDR3 is CASSTGTAQDEQYF. The CDR3 coding sequence is TGTGCCAGCAGCACCGGGACAGCCCAGGACGAGCAGTACTTC.

The gene calls are TRBV7-2 and TRBJ1-5; D gene uncertain. CDR3 length: 13 amino acids. Looked up from germline, CDR1 is SGHTA and CDR2 is FQGNSA. Trimming cost V 2 bases and J 7 bases, with 9 bases left between them. CDR3 sequence reads: CASSLTGGQPQHF. For the CDR3, the DNA is TGTGCCAGCAGCTTAACTGGAGGGCAGCCCCAGCATTTT.

The chain couples TRBV7-7 to TRBJ2-3; D remains ambiguous. The CDR3 covers 15 residues. In germline, CDR1 is SSHAT, CDR2 FNYEAQ (reference sequence). The V end was cut by 1 base, the J end by 1 base, with 9 bases between. The CDR3 here is CASSLEGRGTDTQYF. In DNA, the CDR3 is TGTGCCAGCAGCTTAGAGGGTAGGGGCACAGATACGCAGTATTTT.

This clonotype was counted ten times or more. The gene calls are TRBV30 and TRBJ2-1; weak D call: TRBD1 (5 bases). This CDR3 has 12 amino acids. V lost 3 bases and J lost 8, with 11 bases in between. From germline, CDR1 is GTSNPN and CDR2 SVGIG (reference sequence). The CDR3 nucleotides read TGTGCCTGGAGCGGGCAGGGCGATGAGCAGTTCTTC. Residues: CAWSGQGDEQFF.

This clonotype was detected ten times or more. V is TRBV11-2 and J is TRBJ2-7; 8 nucleotides align to TRBD2. The V gene's germline CDR1 is SGHAT and CDR2 FQNNGV. V lost 5 bases and J lost 0; bases outside the gene matches: 9. The CDR3 has 16 residues. CDR3 region: CASSPGLAEISYEQYF. The CDR3 coding sequence is TGTGCCAGCAGCCCCGGACTAGCCGAGATCTCCTACGAGCAGTACTTC.

This clonotype was seen ten or more times. The V and J genes are TRBV9 and TRBJ2-7; 7 bases line up with TRBD2. The length of the CDR3 is 15 residues. Germline assignment: CDR1 SGDLS and CDR2 YYNGEE. V dropped 0 bases and J dropped 2; count of bases not matched to a gene: 5. The CDR3 region has the DNA TGTGCCAGCAGCGTAGGGGAGGGAATAGCCTACGAGCAGTACTTC. It codes for CASSVGEGIAYEQYF.

This clonotype was observed many times. The gene calls are TRBV9 and TRBJ2-1; 11 positions match TRBD2. Per the germline V gene, CDR1 is SGDLS and CDR2 is YYNGEE. CDR3 length: 19 residues. V shed 4 bases and J 0 bases; nucleotides not matched to a gene: 12. CDR3 sequence (DNA): TGTGCCAGCAGCCCAACCCTAATAACTAGCGGGAGCTCCTACAATGAGCAGTTCTTC. Translated, it gives CASSPTLITSGSSYNEQFF.